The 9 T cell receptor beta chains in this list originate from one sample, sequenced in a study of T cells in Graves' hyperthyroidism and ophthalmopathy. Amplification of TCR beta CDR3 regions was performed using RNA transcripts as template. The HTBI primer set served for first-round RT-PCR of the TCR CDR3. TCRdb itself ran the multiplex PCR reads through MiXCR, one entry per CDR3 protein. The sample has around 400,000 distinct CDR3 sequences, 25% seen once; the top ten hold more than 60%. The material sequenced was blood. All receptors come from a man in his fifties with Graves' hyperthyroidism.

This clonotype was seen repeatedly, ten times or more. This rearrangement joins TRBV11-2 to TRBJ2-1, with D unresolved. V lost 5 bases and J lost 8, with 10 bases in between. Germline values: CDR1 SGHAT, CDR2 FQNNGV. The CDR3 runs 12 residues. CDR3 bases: TGTGCCAGCAGCACCGCTAGACATGAGCAGTTCTTC. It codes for CASSTARHEQFF. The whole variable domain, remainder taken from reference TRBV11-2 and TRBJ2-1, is EAGVAQSPRYKIIEKRQSVAFWCNPISGHATLYWYQQILGQGPKLLIQFQNNGVVDDSQLPKDRFSAERLKGVDSTLKIQPAKLEDSAVYLCASSTARHEQFFGPGTRLTVL.

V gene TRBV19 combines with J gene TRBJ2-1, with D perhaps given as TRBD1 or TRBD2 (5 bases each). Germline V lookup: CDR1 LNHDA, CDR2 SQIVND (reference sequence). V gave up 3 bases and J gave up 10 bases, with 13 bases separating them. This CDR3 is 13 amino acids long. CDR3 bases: TGTGCCAGTAGTATGGGGGTGAGGGGAGAGCAGTTCTTC. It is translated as CASSMGVRGEQFF.

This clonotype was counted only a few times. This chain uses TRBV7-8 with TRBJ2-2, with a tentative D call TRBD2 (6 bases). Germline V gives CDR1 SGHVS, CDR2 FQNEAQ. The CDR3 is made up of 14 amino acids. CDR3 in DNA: TGTGCTTCCGTTCGACTAGCGAACACCGGGGAGCTGTTTTTT. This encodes CASVRLANTGELFF. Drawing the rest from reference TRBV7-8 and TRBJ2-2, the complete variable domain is GAGVSQSPRYKVAKRGQDVALRCDPISGHVSLFWYQQALGQGPEFLTYFQNEAQLDKSGLPSDRFFAERPEGSVSTLKIQRTQQEDSAVYLCASVRLANTGELFFGEGSRLTVL.

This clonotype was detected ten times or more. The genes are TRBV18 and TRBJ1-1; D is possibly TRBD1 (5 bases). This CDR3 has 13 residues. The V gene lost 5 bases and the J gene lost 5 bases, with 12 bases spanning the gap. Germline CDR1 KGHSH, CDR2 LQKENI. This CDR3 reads CASSNQGRTEAFF. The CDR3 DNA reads TGTGCCAGCTCAAACCAGGGAAGGACTGAAGCTTTCTTT. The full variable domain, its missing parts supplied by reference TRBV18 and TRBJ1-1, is NAGVMQNPRHLVRRRGQEARLRCSPMKGHSHVYWYRQLPEEGLKFMVYLQKENIIDESGMPKERFSAEFPKEGPSILRIQQVVRGDSAAYFCASSNQGRTEAFFGQGTRLTVV.

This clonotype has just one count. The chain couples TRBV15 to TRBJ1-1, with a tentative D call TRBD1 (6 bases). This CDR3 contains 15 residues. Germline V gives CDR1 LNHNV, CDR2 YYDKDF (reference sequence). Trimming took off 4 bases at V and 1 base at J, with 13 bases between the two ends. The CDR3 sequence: CATSTPRTANTEAFF. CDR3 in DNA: TGTGCCACCAGCACCCCAAGGACAGCGAACACTGAAGCTTTCTTT.

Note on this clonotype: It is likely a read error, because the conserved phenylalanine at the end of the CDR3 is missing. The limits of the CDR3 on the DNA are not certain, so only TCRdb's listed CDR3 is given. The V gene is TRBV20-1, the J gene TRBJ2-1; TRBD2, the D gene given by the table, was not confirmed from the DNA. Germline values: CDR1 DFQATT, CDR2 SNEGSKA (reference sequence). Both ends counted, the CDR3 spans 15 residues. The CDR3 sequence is CSAEVSGPSYNEQSL.

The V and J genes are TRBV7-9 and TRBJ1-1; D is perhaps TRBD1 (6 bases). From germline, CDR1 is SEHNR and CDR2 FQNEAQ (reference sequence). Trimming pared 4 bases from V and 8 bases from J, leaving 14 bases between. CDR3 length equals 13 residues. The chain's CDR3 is CASSSEEGGEAFF. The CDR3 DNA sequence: TGTGCCAGCAGCTCCGAAGAGGGGGGAGAAGCTTTCTTT. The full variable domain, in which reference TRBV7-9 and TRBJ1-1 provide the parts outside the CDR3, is DTGVSQNPRHKITKRGQNVTFRCDPISEHNRLYWYRQTLGQGPEFLTYFQNEAQLEKSRLLSDRFSAERPKGSFSTLEIQRTEQGDSAMYLCASSSEEGGEAFFGQGTRLTVV.

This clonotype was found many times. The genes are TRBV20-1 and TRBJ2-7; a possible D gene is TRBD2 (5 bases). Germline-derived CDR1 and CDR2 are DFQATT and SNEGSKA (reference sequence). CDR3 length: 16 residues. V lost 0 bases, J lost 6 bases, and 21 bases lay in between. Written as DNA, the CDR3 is TGCAGTGCTAGAGATCGAGTGGGAGTGTACCTCAGCGAGCAGTACTTC. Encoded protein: CSARDRVGVYLSEQYF.

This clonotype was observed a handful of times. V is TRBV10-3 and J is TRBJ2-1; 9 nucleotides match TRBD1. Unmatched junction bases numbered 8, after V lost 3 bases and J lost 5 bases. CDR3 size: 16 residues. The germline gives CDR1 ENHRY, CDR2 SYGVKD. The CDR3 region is CAISDPGQGTHNEQFF. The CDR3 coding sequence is TGTGCCATCAGTGACCCAGGACAGGGGACTCACAATGAGCAGTTCTTC.